This T cell receptor beta chain was observed in a study of control samples from healthy donors and cancer patients. The protocol was immunoSEQ multiplex PCR, while the TCRdb copy is restricted to in-frame clones and leaves out a portion. In the table there are about 22,000 clones, approximately 80% of which are singletons. V was cut by 6 bases and J by 5 bases, with 13 bases left in between. This CDR3 has 13 residues. The germline V gene encodes CDR1 LNHDA and CDR2 SQIVND (reference sequence). This sequence was found in a man aged 60 to 75 with head and neck cancer. J is TRBJ1-1 and V is TRBV19, with a weak D call TRBD1 (5 bases). Sequencing was performed on PBMCs. The CDR3 bases are TGTGCCAGTAGAAAGGGCGGGGGGACTGAAGCTTTCTTT. Translation gives CASRKGGGTEAFF.